Following are 2 T cell receptor beta chains from one sample sequenced in a study of blood T cell repertoires in COVID-19. Libraries were prepared by immunoSEQ multiplex PCR; TCRdb keeps only in-frame clonotypes and omits some of them. The sample lists approximately 170,000 clones; roughly four fifths were seen once. Sequenced: peripheral blood. These receptors all come from a woman over 75 with acute or convalescent COVID-19.

In this sample, this clone turned up once. V usage is TRBV6-5 and J usage is TRBJ1-2; D is ambiguous. This CDR3 comprises 11 residues. Trimming cost V 6 bases and J 5 bases, with 7 bases left between them. Germline CDR1 MNHEY, CDR2 SVGAGI. CDR3 DNA: TGTGCCAGCAGACAGCTATATGGCTACACCTTC. Its translation is CASRQLYGYTF.

The rearrangement joins TRBV7-9 to TRBJ2-7; TRBD1 aligns across 8 bases. The germline V gene encodes CDR1 SEHNR and CDR2 FQNEAQ (reference sequence). With V trimmed by 5 bases and J by 5 bases, 8 bases remained unmatched. CDR3 length equals 14 residues. CDR3 bases: TGTGCCAGCAGCAGAAAAGACAGGGGTGACGAGCAGTACTTC. Translated, it gives CASSRKDRGDEQYF.